Sequencing of this T cell receptor beta chain was carried out in a study of beta chain features in type 1 diabetes. Findings of the study overall: A greater similarity of naive, central memory and Treg TCRB repertoires was seen among patients than among healthy donors. Shortening of TCRB CDR3s, moderate but significant, appeared in all four CD4+ subsets of Type 1 diabetes patients.

Of the isolated RNA, all was reverse transcribed, and so the sequenced material was expressed TCRB transcripts. TCRdb keeps only in-frame clones here, not all; method: immunoSEQ multiplex PCR. The sample has around 140,000 clones, 8% to 13% seen once; the top ten hold roughly 1.4%. Germline CDR1 is SNHLY and CDR2 is FYNNEI. The CDR3 sequence is 15 residues long. V lost 3 bases, J lost 3 bases, and 5 bases stayed unmatched. The purity of all sorted populations exceeded 95%. A remark on this clone: Its antigen is currently unknown.

The chain has TRBV2 and TRBJ2-5, with 9 positions matching TRBD1. What was sequenced was naive CD4+ T cells from blood. The clonotype originates from a man younger than 30 in good health. The CDR3 DNA is TGTGCCAGCAGTGATCCGGGACAGGGAAAAGAGACCCAGTACTTC. This gives the protein CASSDPGQGKETQYF.